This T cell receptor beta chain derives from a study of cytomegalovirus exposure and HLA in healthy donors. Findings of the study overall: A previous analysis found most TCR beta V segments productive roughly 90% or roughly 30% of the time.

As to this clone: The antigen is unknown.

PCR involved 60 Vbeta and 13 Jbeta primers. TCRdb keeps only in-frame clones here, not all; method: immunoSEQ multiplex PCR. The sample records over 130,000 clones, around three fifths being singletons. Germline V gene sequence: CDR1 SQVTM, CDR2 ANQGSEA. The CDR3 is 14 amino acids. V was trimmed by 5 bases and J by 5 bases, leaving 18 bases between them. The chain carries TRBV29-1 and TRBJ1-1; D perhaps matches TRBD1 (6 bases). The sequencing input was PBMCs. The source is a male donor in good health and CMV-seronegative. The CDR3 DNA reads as TGCAGCGTTCGCGCAGGGGATAGTCGGACTGAAGCTTTCTTT. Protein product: CSVRAGDSRTEAFF.